This T cell receptor beta chain appears in the sequencing data of a study of cytomegalovirus exposure and HLA in healthy donors. CDR3 length: 16 residues. Germline values: CDR1 LGHNA, CDR2 YNFKEQ. V gave up 4 bases and J gave up 2 bases; unmatched junction bases: 4. The primer mix had 60 Vbeta and 13 Jbeta primers. Here immunoSEQ multiplex PCR was the method, and the copy in TCRdb shows in-frame clones only, minus some. The data hold about 130,000 clones, with roughly 88% observed a single time. A word on this clone: The antigen is undetermined.

Study observations and caveats: As confirmed in vitro, a few CMV-associated chains were specific for CMV antigens. Reported findings show TCR beta sequences accurately forecast HLA-A and HLA-B alleles in most subjects. More clonal expansion characterized HLA-associated TCR beta chains than equally common others in a later analysis. Prior analysis indicated that the majority of TCR beta V segments exhibited productivity approximately 87% or approximately 30% of the time.

The material sequenced was PBMCs. The rearrangement uses TRBV4-2 and TRBJ2-1, with 11 bases that match TRBD2. This TCR derives from a boy younger than 18 in good health and CMV-seronegative. The DNA for the CDR3 is TGTGCCAGCAGCCTAGCGGGAGGGATTACCTACAATGAGCAGTTCTTC. Protein product: CASSLAGGITYNEQFF.